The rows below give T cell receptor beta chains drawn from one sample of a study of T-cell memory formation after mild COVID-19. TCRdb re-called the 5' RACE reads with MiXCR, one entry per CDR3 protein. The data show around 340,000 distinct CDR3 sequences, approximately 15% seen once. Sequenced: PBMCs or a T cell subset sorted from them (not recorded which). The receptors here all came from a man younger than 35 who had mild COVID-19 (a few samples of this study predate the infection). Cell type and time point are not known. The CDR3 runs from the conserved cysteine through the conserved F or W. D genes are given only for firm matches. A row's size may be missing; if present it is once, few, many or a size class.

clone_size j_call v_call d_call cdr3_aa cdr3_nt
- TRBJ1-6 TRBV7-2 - CASTFLSYNSPLHF TGTGCCAGCACCTTTTTGTCCTATAATTCACCCCTCCACTTT
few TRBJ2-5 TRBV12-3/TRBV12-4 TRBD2 CASSTRGGAGVRETQYF TGTGCCAGCAGTACCCGCGGGGGGGCAGGGGTGAGAGAGACCCAGTACTTC
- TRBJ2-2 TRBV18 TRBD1 CASFVDRVANTGELFF TGTGCCAGCTTCGTCGACAGGGTCGCGAACACCGGGGAGCTGTTTTTT
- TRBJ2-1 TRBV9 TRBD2 CASSALTGSGVHNEQFF TGTGCCAGCAGCGCCCTAACGGGGAGCGGGGTGCACAATGAGCAGTTCTTC
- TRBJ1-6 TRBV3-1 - CASSQGTDYNSPLHF TGTGCCAGCAGCCAAGGGACAGACTATAATTCACCCCTCCACTTT
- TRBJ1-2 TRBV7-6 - CASSLVASSTGGNGYTF TGTGCCAGCAGCTTAGTCGCAAGCTCGACAGGAGGGAATGGCTACACCTTC
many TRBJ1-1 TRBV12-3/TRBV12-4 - CASSLTENTEAFF TGTGCCAGCAGCTTAACAGAGAACACTGAAGCTTTCTTT
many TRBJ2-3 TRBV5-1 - CASSSPTLTHTDTQYF TGCGCCAGCAGCTCACCGACTCTTACCCACACAGATACGCAGTATTTT
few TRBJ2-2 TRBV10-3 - CAISDRAGTTGELFF TGTGCCATCAGTGATAGGGCGGGGACGACCGGGGAGCTGTTTTTT
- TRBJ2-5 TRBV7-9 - CASSPIEKETQYF TGTGCCAGCAGCCCGATCGAGAAAGAGACCCAGTACTTC
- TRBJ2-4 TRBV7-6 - CASSLGGQVRAKNIQYF TGTGCCAGCAGCTTAGGAGGACAAGTAAGAGCCAAAAACATTCAGTACTTC
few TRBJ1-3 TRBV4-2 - CASSQDRRSSGNTIYF TGTGCCAGCAGCCAAGACCGACGGAGCTCTGGAAACACCATATATTTT
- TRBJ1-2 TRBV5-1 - CASSLDSGSNYGYTF TGCGCCAGCAGCTTGGATTCAGGATCTAACTATGGCTACACCTTC
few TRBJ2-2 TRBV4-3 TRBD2 CASSQELAGGLNTGELFF TGCGCCAGCAGCCAAGAGCTAGCGGGGGGACTTAACACCGGGGAGCTGTTTTTT
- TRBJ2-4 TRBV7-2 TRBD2 CASSFQRGLTKNIQYF TGTGCCAGCAGCTTTCAGCGGGGTCTGACCAAAAACATTCAGTACTTC
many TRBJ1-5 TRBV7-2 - CASSLYGADQPQHF TGTGCCAGCAGCTTATACGGGGCGGATCAGCCCCAGCATTTT
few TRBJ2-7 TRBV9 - CASSVTPLSSYEQYF TGTGCCAGCAGCGTAACTCCCTTGAGCTCCTACGAGCAGTACTTC
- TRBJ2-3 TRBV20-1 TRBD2 CSARDAGGLADTQYF TGCAGTGCTAGAGATGCGGGGGGGCTTGCAGATACGCAGTATTTT
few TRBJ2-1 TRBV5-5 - CASSLGGGFAYNEQFF TGTGCCAGCAGCCTAGGGGGTGGGTTCGCCTACAATGAGCAGTTCTTC
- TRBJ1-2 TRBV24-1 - CATSAGQKDNYGYTF TGTGCCACCAGCGCCGGGCAAAAAGATAACTATGGCTACACCTTC
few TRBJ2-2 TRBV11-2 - CASSLNPGGYTGELFF TGTGCCAGCAGCCTCAATCCAGGGGGGTACACCGGGGAGCTGTTTTTT
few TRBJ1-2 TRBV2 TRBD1 CASTQGAYGYTF TGTGCCAGCACACAGGGGGCCTATGGCTACACCTTC
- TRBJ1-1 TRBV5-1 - CASRTEPNTEAFF TGCGCCAGCCGAACGGAACCGAACACTGAAGCTTTCTTT
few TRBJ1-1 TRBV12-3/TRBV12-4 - CASSLGTLAEAFF TGTGCCAGCAGTTTGGGGACGCTCGCTGAAGCTTTCTTT
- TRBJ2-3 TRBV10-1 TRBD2 CASSESSGGAWDTQYF TGCGCCAGCAGTGAGTCTAGCGGGGGGGCTTGGGATACGCAGTATTTT
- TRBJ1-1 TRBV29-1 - CSVDAQPNTEAFF TGCAGCGTTGATGCGCAGCCGAACACTGAAGCTTTCTTT
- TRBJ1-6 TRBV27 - CASTRVRSLAYNSPLHF TGTGCCAGCACCCGGGTTCGCAGCCTCGCCTATAATTCACCCCTCCACTTT
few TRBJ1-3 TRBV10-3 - CATMTVFSGNTIYF TGTGCCACGATGACAGTATTCTCTGGAAACACCATATATTTT
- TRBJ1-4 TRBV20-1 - CSARDKRATNEKLFF TGCAGTGCTAGAGATAAGAGAGCAACTAATGAAAAACTGTTTTTT
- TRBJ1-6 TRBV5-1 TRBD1 CASSPTQGGDSPLHF TGCGCCAGCAGCCCAACCCAGGGGGGGGATTCACCCCTCCACTTT
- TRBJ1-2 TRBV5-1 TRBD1 CASSRDRDRGPRYTF TGCGCCAGCAGCCGTGACCGGGACAGGGGGCCCCGCTACACCTTC
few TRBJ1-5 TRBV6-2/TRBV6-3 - CASSYPPGESGQPQHF TGTGCCAGCAGTTACCCGCCGGGGGAATCCGGTCAGCCCCAGCATTTT
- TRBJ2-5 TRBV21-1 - CASSKGDRGQETQYF TGTGCCAGCAGCAAAGGGGACAGGGGGCAAGAGACCCAGTACTTC
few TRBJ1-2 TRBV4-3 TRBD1 CASSPQGGYYGYTF TGCGCCAGCAGCCCCCAGGGGGGATACTATGGCTACACCTTC
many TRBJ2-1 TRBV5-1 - CASSSDPNNEQFF TGCGCCAGCAGCTCCGACCCAAACAATGAGCAGTTCTTC
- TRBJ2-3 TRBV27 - CASSLDTSTDTQYF TGTGCCAGCAGTCTAGACACGAGCACAGATACGCAGTATTTT
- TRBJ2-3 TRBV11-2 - CASSLGQTYSTDTQYF TGTGCCAGCAGCCTCGGACAGACCTATAGCACAGATACGCAGTATTTT
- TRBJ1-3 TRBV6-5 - CASSTQGGENTIYF TGTGCCAGCAGTACACAGGGAGGGGAAAACACCATATATTTT
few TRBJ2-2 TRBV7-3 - CASRHKNTGELFF TGTGCCAGCAGACATAAGAACACCGGGGAGCTGTTTTTT
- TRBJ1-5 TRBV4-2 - CASSQDGGGRQPQHF TGTGCCAGCAGCCAAGATGGGGGGGGTCGTCAGCCCCAGCATTTT
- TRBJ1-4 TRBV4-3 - CASSQDSWNSWVKLFF TGCGCCAGCAGCCAAGATTCCTGGAACAGTTGGGTAAAACTGTTTTTT
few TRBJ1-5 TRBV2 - CASSEARAGNQPQHF TGTGCCAGCAGTGAAGCGCGGGCAGGTAATCAGCCCCAGCATTTT